Below, one T cell receptor (beta chain) is given with its context. This CDR3 spans 14 amino acids. Germline V gene data show CDR1 as LNHDA and CDR2 as SQIVND (reference sequence). Trimming cost V 7 bases and J 5 bases; bases outside gene matches: 7. Per the study methods: Amplification from reference gene primers served as the basis for estimated nucleated cell counts. Libraries were prepared by immunoSEQ multiplex PCR; TCRdb keeps only in-frame clonotypes and omits some of them. That table supplies the V and J calls and clone size; D and trimming were determined from the DNA. The sample contains over 5,500 clones, roughly four fifths of which appear only once. The entry originates in a study of blood T cell repertoires in COVID-19. Study information: Both acute and convalescent COVID-19 samples were obtained from the United States, Italy and Spain.

The rearrangement links TRBV19 to TRBJ2-2, with 7 nucleotides matching TRBD2. This sequence originates from a man in his fifties or sixties with acute or convalescent COVID-19. Sequenced input: peripheral blood. The CDR3 DNA is TGTGCCAGTAACGTAGCGGGTATAACCGGGGAGCTGTTTTTT. Translation: CASNVAGITGELFF.